Below, 10 T cell receptor beta chains from the same sample are listed, as sequenced in a study of OX40 agonist ivuxolimab in advanced cancers. Profiled with immunoSEQ multiplex PCR; TCRdb holds only in-frame clones, not every one. The table lists 35,000 to 40,000 clones, approximately 90% of them singletons. Source: CD4+ or CD8+ T cells sorted from blood, taken in a trial of the OX40 agonist ivuxolimab. These receptors were taken from an adult with an advanced solid tumor such as melanoma, head and neck, liver or kidney cancer.

V usage is TRBV7-2 and J usage is TRBJ1-5, with 8 bases aligning to TRBD1. The CDR3 has 15 amino acids. J gave up 7 bases and V 5 bases, and 10 bases lay outside the gene matches. Per germline, CDR1 SGHTA and CDR2 FQGNSA. The CDR3 spells CASSLQQGGGQPQHF. The CDR3 nucleotides are TGTGCCAGCAGCCTTCAACAGGGGGGAGGGCAGCCCCAGCATTTT.

The V and J genes are TRBV12-5 and TRBJ2-6; unclear D gene. CDR3 length equals 20 residues. Germline V lookup: CDR1 LGHNT, CDR2 FRNRAP. V was pared by 0 bases and J by 0 bases, with 18 bases between. CDR3 DNA sequence: TGTGCTAGTGGTTTGGTACGTTCTCGGGTTGCTCCCTCTGGGGCCAACGTCCTGACTTTC. It codes for CASGLVRSRVAPSGANVLTF. Based on the CDR3 plus reference TRBV12-5 and TRBJ2-6, the full variable domain is DARVTQTPRHKVTEMGQEVTMRCQPILGHNTVFWYRQTMMQGLELLAYFRNRAPLDDSGMPKDRFSAEMPDATLATLKIQPSEPRDSAVYFCASGLVRSRVAPSGANVLTFGAGSRLTVL.

The chain has TRBV2 and TRBJ2-7; tentatively, D is TRBD1 (5 bases). Trimming took off 6 bases at V and 5 bases at J, with 17 bases between the two ends. CDR1 and CDR2 from the germline V gene are SNHLY and FYNNEI. This CDR3 is 14 amino acids long. The DNA for the CDR3 is TGTGCCAGCAGCCCCAGGGTTCATTCGGACGAGCAGTACTTC. It yields the protein CASSPRVHSDEQYF.

The chain joins TRBV19 to TRBJ2-7; 10 bases fit TRBD1. The CDR3 length is 16 residues. J was trimmed by 1 base and V by 3 bases; bases with no gene match: 6. In germline, CDR1 is LNHDA, CDR2 SQIVND (reference sequence). For the CDR3, the DNA is TGTGCCAGTAGTATGGGTCGGACAGGGGGATCCTACGAGCAGTACTTC. Protein product: CASSMGRTGGSYEQYF.

V usage is TRBV27 and J usage is TRBJ2-7, with D perhaps being TRBD1 or TRBD2 (5 bases each). V was shortened by 8 bases and J by 0 bases, with 17 bases between the two germline ends. This CDR3 region has 15 residues. Per the germline V gene, CDR1 is MNHEY and CDR2 is SMNVEV (reference sequence). CDR3: CASGLGTAASYEQYF. DNA of the CDR3: TGTGCCAGCGGCTTAGGGACGGCGGCCTCCTACGAGCAGTACTTC.

As DNA, the CDR3 is TGTGCCAGCAGAATCTCTTCCTCCTACGAGCAGTACTTC. Translating gives CASRISSSYEQYF. The chain combines TRBV6-5 with TRBJ2-7, with D unclear. The germline CDR1 and CDR2 sequences are MNHEY and SVGAGI. V was pared by 6 bases and J by 0 bases, with 9 bases between. This CDR3 is 13 amino acids long.

CDR3 nucleotides: TGTGCCAGCACCACCGGACAGGGAGCAGATACGCAGTATTTT. Amino acids: CASTTGQGADTQYF. J is TRBJ2-3 and V is TRBV9, with 8 nucleotides matching TRBD1. J was trimmed by 4 bases and V by 6 bases; bases with no gene match: 7. CDR3 length: 14 residues. Germline loops: CDR1 SGDLS, CDR2 YYNGEE.

In its sample, this clone was seen a few times. The V gene is TRBV7-9, the J gene TRBJ2-5, with 8 bases matching TRBD2. The CDR3 spans 15 residues. Germline CDR1 SEHNR, CDR2 FQNEAQ (reference sequence). The ends lost 5 bases at V and 4 bases at J; junction bases unmatched: 9. The CDR3 loop reads CASSPTGGATETQYF. CDR3 in DNA: TGTGCCAGCAGCCCCACCGGGGGGGCGACAGAGACCCAGTACTTC.

Notes on this clone: The junction does not match germline at one end; this may be a read error. This chain uses TRBV5-4 with TRBJ2-1; the D gene is possibly TRBD2 (7 bases). This CDR3 comprises 16 residues. Germline V gives CDR1 SGHNT, CDR2 YYREEE (reference sequence). The CDR3 coding sequence is TGTGCCAGCACCTTGGGGAGGGGGGCAGACTACAATGAGCAGTTCTTC. Its translation is CASTLGRGADYNEQFF. Full variable domain (rest looked up from reference TRBV5-4 and TRBJ2-1): ETGVTQSPTHLIKTRGQQVTLRCSSQSGHNTVSWYQQALGQGPQFIFQYYREEENGRGNFPPRFSGLQFPNYSSELNVNALELDDSALYLCASTLGRGADYNEQFFGPGTRLTVL.

The rearrangement uses TRBV5-1 and TRBJ2-1; D tentatively reads TRBD1 or TRBD2 (5 bases each). The germline gives CDR1 SGHRS, CDR2 YFSETQ. Trimming removed 5 bases from V and 3 bases from J, with 12 bases in between. The CDR3 totals 14 residues. The CDR3 is CASSRGDDYNEQFF. For the CDR3, the DNA is TGCGCCAGCAGTCGAGGGGACGACTACAATGAGCAGTTCTTC.